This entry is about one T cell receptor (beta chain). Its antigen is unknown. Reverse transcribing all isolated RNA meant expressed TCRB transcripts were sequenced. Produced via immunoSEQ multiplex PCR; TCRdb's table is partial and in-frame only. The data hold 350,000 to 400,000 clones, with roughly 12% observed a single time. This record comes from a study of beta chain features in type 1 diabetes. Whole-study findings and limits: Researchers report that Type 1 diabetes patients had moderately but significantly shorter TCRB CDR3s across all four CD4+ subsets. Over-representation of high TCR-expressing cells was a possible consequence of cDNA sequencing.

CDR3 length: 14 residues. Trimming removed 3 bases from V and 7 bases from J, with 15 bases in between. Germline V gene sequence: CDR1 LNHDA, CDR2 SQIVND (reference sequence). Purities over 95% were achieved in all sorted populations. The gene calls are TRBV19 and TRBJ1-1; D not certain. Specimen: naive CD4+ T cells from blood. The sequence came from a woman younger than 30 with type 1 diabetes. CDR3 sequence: CASSIIVTSFEAFF. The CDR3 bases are TGTGCCAGTAGTATCATTGTTACATCCTTTGAAGCTTTCTTT.